This T cell receptor beta chain was retrieved from a study of blood T cell repertoires in COVID-19. Study-level information: Spain, Italy and the United States supplied samples that represented acute and convalescent COVID-19. The cDNA or gDNA used as material had been derived from T cells, B-cell-depleted T cells, or PBMCs.

The CDR3 runs 14 residues. Trimming took off 0 bases at V and 9 bases at J, with 12 bases between the two ends. Per germline, CDR1 MNHEY and CDR2 SVGAGI. Study processing details: The assay estimated nucleated cells by amplifying reference gene primers. Profiled with immunoSEQ multiplex PCR; TCRdb holds only in-frame clones, not every one. V, J and clone size are taken as reported in that table, and D and trimming were inferred from the DNA itself. Seen here are over 250,000 clones, approximately 90% observed once, and the top ten hold 0.99%. This TCR was sampled from a woman aged 35 to 49 who had recovered from COVID-19. The chain links TRBV6-5 to TRBJ1-5; tentative D call: TRBD1 (6 bases). The sequenced sample consisted of peripheral blood. CDR3 protein: CASSYSAGAGPQHF. The CDR3 DNA reads TGTGCCAGCAGTTACTCGGCAGGGGCCGGGCCCCAGCATTTT.